The clone carrying this T cell receptor beta chain occurred a few times. The germline V gene has CDR1 MDHEN and CDR2 SYDVKM. There are 16 residues in the CDR3. Trimming took off 3 bases at V and 0 bases at J, with 9 bases between the two ends. The record originates from a study of blood T cell repertoires in COVID-19. The repertoire was sequenced with immunoSEQ multiplex PCR; TCRdb's copy has only in-frame clones and lacks some. Found here are 250,000 or so clones, roughly 89% of them singletons; the top ten hold approximately 3%. This chain connects TRBV28 to TRBJ1-6, with unresolved D. This sequence was found in a woman aged 25 to 39 with active or convalescent COVID-19. Material: peripheral blood. The CDR3 is CASSFSGSSYNSPLHF. The CDR3 nucleotides read TGTGCCAGCAGTTTTTCGGGAAGCTCCTATAATTCACCCCTCCACTTT. The full variable domain, in which reference TRBV28 and TRBJ1-6 provide the parts outside the CDR3, is DVKVTQSSRYLVKRTGEKVFLECVQDMDHENMFWYRQDPGLGLRLIYFSYDVKMKEKGDIPEGYSVSREKKERFSLILESASTNQTSMYLCASSFSGSSYNSPLHFGNGTRLTVT.